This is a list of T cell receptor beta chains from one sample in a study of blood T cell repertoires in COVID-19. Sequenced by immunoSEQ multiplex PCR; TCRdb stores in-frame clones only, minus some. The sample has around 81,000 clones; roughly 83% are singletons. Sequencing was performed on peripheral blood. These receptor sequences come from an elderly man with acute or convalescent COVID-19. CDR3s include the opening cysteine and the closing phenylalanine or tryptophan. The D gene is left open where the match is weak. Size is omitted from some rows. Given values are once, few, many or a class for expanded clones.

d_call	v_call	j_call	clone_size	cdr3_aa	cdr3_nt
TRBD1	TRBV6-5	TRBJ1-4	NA	CASSQQGATNEKLFF	TGTGCCAGCAGTCAACAGGGGGCAACTAATGAAAAACTGTTTTTT
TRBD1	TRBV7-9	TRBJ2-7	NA	CASSWGQGAEQYF	TGTGCCAGCAGCTGGGGACAGGGGGCCGAGCAGTACTTC
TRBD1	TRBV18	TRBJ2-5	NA	CASSPGQGATETQYF	TGTGCCAGCTCACCCGGACAGGGGGCGACAGAGACCCAGTACTTC
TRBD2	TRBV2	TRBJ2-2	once	CASRTSGGTGELFF	TGTGCCAGCAGGACTAGCGGGGGGACCGGGGAGCTGTTTTTT
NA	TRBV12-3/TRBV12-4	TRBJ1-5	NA	CASSWLNQPQHF	TGTGCCAGCAGTTGGCTGAATCAGCCCCAGCATTTT
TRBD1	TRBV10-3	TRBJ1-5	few	CAISELPSLGTGPSQPQHF	TGTGCCATCAGTGAGTTACCCTCCCTTGGGACAGGGCCCAGTCAGCCCCAGCATTTT
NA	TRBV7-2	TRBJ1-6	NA	CASSPDPLASPLHF	TGTGCCAGCAGCCCTGATCCCCTGGCTTCACCCCTCCACTTT
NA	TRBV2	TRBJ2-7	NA	CASRGEANRGSYEQYF	TGTGCCAGCAGGGGGGAGGCCAACCGGGGTTCATACGAGCAGTACTTC
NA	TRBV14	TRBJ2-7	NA	CAINPGQFYEQYF	TGTGCCATCAACCCCGGACAGTTCTACGAGCAGTACTTC
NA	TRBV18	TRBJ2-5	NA	CASSPPGEETQYF	TGTGCCAGCTCACCCCCCGGGGAAGAGACCCAGTACTTC
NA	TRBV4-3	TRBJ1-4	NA	CASSQDQGINEKLFF	TGCGCCAGCAGCCAAGATCAGGGCATCAACGAAAAACTGTTTTTT
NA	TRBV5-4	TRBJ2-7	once	CASSLTGEQYF	TGTGCCAGCAGCTTGACAGGCGAGCAGTACTTC
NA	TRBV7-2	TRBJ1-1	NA	CASSFGQLDTEAFF	TGTGCCAGCAGCTTTGGACAGCTAGACACTGAAGCTTTCTTT
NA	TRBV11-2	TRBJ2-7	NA	CASRLSSNEQYF	TGTGCCAGCCGACTCTCGAGCAACGAGCAGTACTTC
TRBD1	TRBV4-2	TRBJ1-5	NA	CASSQEAGGGNQPQHF	TGTGCCAGCAGCCAAGAGGCAGGGGGTGGCAATCAGCCCCAGCATTTT
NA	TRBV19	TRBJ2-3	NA	CASTTTETDTQYF	TGTGCCAGTACAACGACGGAGACAGATACGCAGTATTTT
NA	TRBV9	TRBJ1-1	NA	CASSSHQGNTEAFF	TGTGCCAGCAGCTCCCACCAGGGGAACACTGAAGCTTTCTTT
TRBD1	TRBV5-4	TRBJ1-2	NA	CASSLGQGDLYGYTF	TGTGCCAGCAGCTTGGGGCAGGGGGACCTCTATGGCTACACCTTC
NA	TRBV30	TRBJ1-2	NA	CAWNGGSWDYGYTF	TGTGCCTGGAATGGGGGCTCTTGGGACTATGGCTACACCTTC
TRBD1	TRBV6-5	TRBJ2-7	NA	CASSRSGTGVYEQYF	TGTGCCAGCAGTAGGTCCGGGACAGGGGTGTACGAGCAGTACTTC
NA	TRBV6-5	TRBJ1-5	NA	CASSYSSRGNQPQHF	TGTGCCAGCAGTTACTCGTCTCGCGGGAATCAGCCCCAGCATTTT
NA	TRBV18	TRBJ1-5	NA	CASSPDGNQPQHF	TGTGCCAGCTCACCCGACGGGAATCAGCCCCAGCATTTT
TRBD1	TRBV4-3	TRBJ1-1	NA	CASSHKGAPSTEAFF	TGCGCCAGCAGCCATAAGGGGGCCCCGAGCACTGAAGCTTTCTTT
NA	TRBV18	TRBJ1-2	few	CASSPYREGDYGYTF	TGTGCCAGCTCACCCTACAGGGAGGGGGACTATGGCTACACCTTC
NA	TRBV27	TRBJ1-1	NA	CASSPGVLNTEAFF	TGTGCCAGCAGTCCGGGGGTCCTGAACACTGAAGCTTTCTTT
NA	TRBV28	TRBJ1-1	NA	CASTVAGTRNTEAFF	TGTGCCAGCACGGTTGCGGGGACGCGTAACACTGAAGCTTTCTTT
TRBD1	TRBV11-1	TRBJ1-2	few	CASSTRTGPNYGYTF	TGTGCCAGCAGCACTCGGACAGGGCCTAACTATGGCTACACCTTC
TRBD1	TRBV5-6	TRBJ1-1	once	CASIRTGTANTEAFF	TGTGCCAGCATCAGAACCGGGACAGCGAACACTGAAGCTTTCTTT
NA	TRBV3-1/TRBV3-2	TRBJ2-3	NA	CASSRSDTQYF	TGTGCCAGCAGCCGGAGCGATACGCAGTATTTT
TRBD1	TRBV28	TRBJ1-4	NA	CASSFQGAGTNEKLFF	TGTGCCAGCAGCTTTCAGGGGGCAGGCACTAATGAAAAACTGTTTTTT
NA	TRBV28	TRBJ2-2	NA	CASSLTAPRTGELFF	TGTGCCAGCAGCTTGACAGCCCCGAGGACCGGGGAGCTGTTTTTT
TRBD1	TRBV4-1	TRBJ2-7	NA	CASSQTSGQGTYEQYF	TGCGCCAGCAGCCAAACTTCGGGACAGGGGACCTACGAGCAGTACTTC
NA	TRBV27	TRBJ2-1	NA	CASSSGTGVEGNEQFF	TGTGCCAGCAGTTCCGGTACGGGAGTCGAGGGCAATGAGCAGTTCTTC
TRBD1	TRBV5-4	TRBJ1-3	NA	CASSLGGQGPGNTIYF	TGTGCCAGCAGCTTGGGGGGACAGGGGCCAGGAAACACCATATATTTT
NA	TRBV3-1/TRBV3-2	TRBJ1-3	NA	CASSQGFSGNTIYF	TGTGCCAGCAGCCAGGGCTTCTCTGGAAACACCATATATTTT
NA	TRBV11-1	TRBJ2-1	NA	CASNMDSASYNEQFF	TGTGCCAGCAACATGGACAGCGCCTCCTACAATGAGCAGTTCTTC
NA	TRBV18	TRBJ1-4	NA	CASSPIRLATNEKLFF	TGTGCCAGCTCACCAATCAGGTTGGCGACTAATGAAAAACTGTTTTTT
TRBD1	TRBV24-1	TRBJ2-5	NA	CATSDPGQAGRETQYF	TGTGCCACCAGTGACCCCGGACAGGCCGGACGGGAGACCCAGTACTTC
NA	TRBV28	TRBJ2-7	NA	CASRHTGSHEQYF	TGTGCCAGCAGACATACAGGGAGCCACGAGCAGTACTTC
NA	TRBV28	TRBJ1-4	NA	CASRGGGPNEKLFF	TGTGCCAGCAGAGGCGGGGGCCCAAATGAAAAACTGTTTTTT
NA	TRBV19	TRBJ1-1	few	CARTNPGGGLGNTEAFF	TGTGCCCGTACTAACCCGGGGGGGGGACTCGGGAACACTGAAGCTTTCTTT
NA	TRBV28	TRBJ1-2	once	CASSLGQNYGYTF	TGTGCCAGCAGTTTGGGGCAGAACTATGGCTACACCTTC
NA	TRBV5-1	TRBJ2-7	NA	CASSLLGSYEQYF	TGCGCCAGCAGCTTGCTAGGATCCTACGAGCAGTACTTC
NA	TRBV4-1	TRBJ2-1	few	CASSQVVSEARSYNEQFF	TGCGCCAGCAGCCAAGTGGTTAGCGAAGCCCGCTCCTACAATGAGCAGTTCTTC
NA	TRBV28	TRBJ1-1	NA	CASSQTGYRAFF	TGTGCCAGCAGTCAAACAGGGTATAGAGCTTTCTTT
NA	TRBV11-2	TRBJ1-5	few	CASSLGGRQPQHF	TGTGCCAGCAGCTTGGGAGGGCGGCAGCCCCAGCATTTT
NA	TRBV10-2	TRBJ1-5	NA	CASSESSQDQPQHF	TGCGCCAGCAGTGAGAGCAGTCAGGATCAGCCCCAGCATTTT
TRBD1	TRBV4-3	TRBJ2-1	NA	CASSHGLGTGNNNEQFF	TGCGCCAGCAGCCATGGCCTCGGGACAGGGAATAACAATGAGCAGTTCTTC
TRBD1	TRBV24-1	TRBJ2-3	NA	CATSDGQGVTDTQYF	TGTGCCACCAGTGACGGACAGGGGGTCACAGATACGCAGTATTTT
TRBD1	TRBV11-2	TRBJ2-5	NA	CASSFRDRGHSETQYF	TGTGCCAGCAGCTTCCGGGACAGGGGTCATTCGGAGACCCAGTACTTC
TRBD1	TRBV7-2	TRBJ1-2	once	CASSDRGDNYGYTF	TGTGCCAGCAGCGACAGGGGGGACAACTATGGCTACACCTTC
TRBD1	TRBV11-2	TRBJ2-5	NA	CASSPGTELQTQYF	TGTGCCAGCAGCCCCGGGACAGAGCTTCAGACCCAGTACTTC
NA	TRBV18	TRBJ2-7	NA	CASSPIQGSNEQYF	TGTGCCAGCTCACCAATACAGGGCTCCAACGAGCAGTACTTC
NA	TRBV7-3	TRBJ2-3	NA	CASSLTPGSTDTQYF	TGTGCCAGCAGCTTAACGCCAGGGAGCACAGATACGCAGTATTTT
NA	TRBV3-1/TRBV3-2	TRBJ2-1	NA	CASSTFGAGEQFF	TGTGCCAGCAGCACATTTGGGGCGGGGGAGCAGTTCTTC
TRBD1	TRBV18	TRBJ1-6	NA	CASSLGTGASNSPLHF	TGTGCCAGCTCCCTCGGGACAGGGGCCTCTAATTCACCCCTCCACTTT
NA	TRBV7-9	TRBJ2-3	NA	CASSLSGPNTDTQYF	TGTGCCAGCAGCTTAAGCGGGCCAAACACAGATACGCAGTATTTT